This entry describes one T cell receptor beta chain. Its antigen is as yet unknown. Trimming took 2 bases from V and 6 from J; bases not matched to a gene: 4. Per germline, CDR1 SGHRS and CDR2 YFSETQ. The CDR3 has 15 residues. The sample belongs to a study of cytomegalovirus exposure and HLA in healthy donors. Study summary: Among 398 genotyped donors, 80% to 90% fell in the Caucasian-associated ancestry cluster. Study-wide results and caveats: As a later analysis revealed, the rate of TCR association differed by HLA locus, with DRB1 most and HLA-C fewest.

Use of 60 Vbeta and 13 Jbeta primers characterized the PCR. Profiled with immunoSEQ multiplex PCR; TCRdb holds only in-frame clones, not every one. Here the sample spans about 280,000 clones, approximately 90% being singletons. This clonotype originated in a young woman in good health and CMV-seronegative. Sequencing used PBMCs. The chain uses TRBV5-1 and TRBJ2-1; 11 nucleotides line up with TRBD1. This chain's CDR3 is CASSLRGQGVNEQFF. CDR3 bases: TGCGCCAGCAGCTTAAGGGGACAGGGGGTCAATGAGCAGTTCTTC.